The clone carrying this TCR beta chain was recorded a few times. Its antigen is unidentified. The data were taken from a study of blood T cells in healthy people across ages. The V end lost 0 bases, the J end lost 3 bases, and 11 bases lay between the germline ends. The CDR3 has 15 residues. Per germline, CDR1 SGDLS and CDR2 YYNGEE. Total RNA was isolated from each sample in quantities of at least 6 micrograms. Study results and caveats: Diversity was estimated from one million T cells, and these estimates were considered underestimates.

A second roughly 6 to 11 cycle PCR used barcoded and J-beta primers. TCRdb re-called the 5' RACE reads through MiXCR, storing one row per CDR3 protein. This sample has 1.5 million to 2 million distinct CDR3 sequences; around 50% occur once, and the top ten carry roughly 2%. The chain couples TRBV9 to TRBJ2-3, with D possibly matching TRBD2 (6 bases). The receptor was isolated from a woman between 40 and 50 years old in good health. The sample taken for sequencing was blood. The chain's CDR3 is CASSVVGGKTDTQYF. CDR3 nucleotides: TGTGCCAGCAGCGTAGTGGGGGGAAAAACAGATACGCAGTATTTT.